These 17 T cell receptor beta chains originate from one sample sequenced in a study of cytomegalovirus exposure and HLA in healthy donors. A multiplex PCR was run with 60 Vbeta primers and 13 Jbeta primers. The method was immunoSEQ multiplex PCR; TCRdb's version includes in-frame clones alone and lacks a portion of them. Among over 150,000 clones listed, about 77% were seen once. Sequencing was done on a sample of PBMCs. Source of these receptors: a man younger than 40 in good health and CMV-seropositive.

The CDR3 here is CATHIRGTDTQYF. The CDR3 nucleotides read TGTGCCACCCATATCAGGGGCACAGATACGCAGTATTTT. The rearrangement links TRBV19 to TRBJ2-3; the D gene is possibly TRBD1 (5 bases). Trimming cost V 10 bases and J 1 base, with 12 bases left between them. The germline CDR1 and CDR2 sequences are LNHDA and SQIVND (reference sequence). CDR3 length: 13 residues. Using reference TRBV19 and TRBJ2-3 for the parts outside the CDR3, the full variable domain is DGGITQSPKYLFRKEGQNVTLSCEQNLNHDAMYWYRQDPGQGLRLIYYSQIVNDFQKGDIAEGYSVSREKKESFPLTVTSAQKNPTAFYLCATHIRGTDTQYFGPGTRLTVL.

The chain joins TRBV6-6 to TRBJ2-1; perhaps TRBD1 as D (5 bases). The germline gives CDR1 MNHNY, CDR2 SVGAGI (reference sequence). The CDR3 runs 16 residues. The V end was cut by 6 bases, the J end by 6 bases, with 21 bases between. CDR3 sequence reads: CASSPPRVVVGNEQFF. The CDR3 nucleotides are TGTGCCAGCAGCCCCCCCAGGGTGGTAGTGGGCAATGAGCAGTTCTTC.

The chain links TRBV29-1 to TRBJ1-1; D ambiguous. Germline assignment: CDR1 SQVTM and CDR2 ANQGSEA. This CDR3 spans 13 amino acids. Trimming removed 8 bases from V and 0 bases from J, with 13 bases in between. DNA of the CDR3: TGCAGCTCTTGTGACATTCTGAACACTGAAGCTTTCTTT. It encodes CSSCDILNTEAFF.

The chain employs TRBV5-1 and TRBJ2-3; 13 bases are a match to TRBD2. Germline V lookup: CDR1 SGHRS, CDR2 YFSETQ. The CDR3 covers 17 residues. J gave up 2 bases and V 0 bases, and 3 bases lay outside the gene matches. The CDR3 loop reads CASSLAGTSGTTDTQYF. Here the CDR3 DNA reads TGCGCCAGCAGCTTGGCTGGGACTAGCGGGACCACAGATACGCAGTATTTT.

This chain connects TRBV2 to TRBJ2-7; 9 bases agree with TRBD2. Germline V gives CDR1 SNHLY, CDR2 FYNNEI. There are 18 residues in the CDR3. The ends lost 4 bases at V and 4 bases at J; junction bases unmatched: 17. In DNA form, the CDR3 reads TGTGCCAGCAGTGCGGTTAGCGGGAGCTCCAGAGGGGTTTACGAGCAGTACTTC. Protein: CASSAVSGSSRGVYEQYF.

This rearrangement joins TRBV4-2 to TRBJ2-7; D is perhaps TRBD2 (7 bases). V was trimmed by 5 bases and J by 5 bases, leaving 16 bases between them. Germline V gene lookup returns CDR1 LGHNA and CDR2 YNFKEQ. This CDR3 region has 14 residues. The CDR3 sequence is CASSYDRRGNEQYF. As DNA, the CDR3 is TGTGCCAGCAGCTACGACAGGCGGGGGAACGAGCAGTACTTC.

This chain connects TRBV7-2 to TRBJ2-1; 11 positions agree with TRBD2. With V trimmed by 5 bases and J by 7 bases, 7 bases remained unmatched. CDR3 length: 15 amino acids. Germline-derived CDR1 and CDR2 are SGHTA and FQGNSA. This chain's CDR3 is CASSPTSGSQNEQFF. CDR3 nucleotide sequence: TGTGCCAGCAGCCCTACTAGCGGGAGTCAGAATGAGCAGTTCTTC.

The CDR3, as DNA: TGTGCCAGCAGTCGAGGACAGGGCTACGAGCAGTACTTC. This translates into CASSRGQGYEQYF. V and J are TRBV7-8 and TRBJ2-7; the match to TRBD1 covers 8 bases. The germline gives CDR1 SGHVS, CDR2 FQNEAQ. Trimming removed 6 bases from V and 3 bases from J; junction bases left unmatched: 4. This CDR3 is 13 amino acids long.

CDR3 loop: CASSFGQGAETQYF. CDR3 DNA sequence: TGTGCCAGCAGCTTTGGGCAGGGGGCAGAGACCCAGTACTTC. This sequence joins TRBV11-2 and TRBJ2-5; 8 bases line up with TRBD1. Germline trimming cut 3 bases from V and 4 bases from J; bases unmatched to any gene: 4. The CDR3 sequence is 14 residues long. Germline lookup yields CDR1 SGHAT and CDR2 FQNNGV.

This clone was counted only a few times. V gene TRBV4-2 combines with J gene TRBJ2-5; 10 bases are shared with TRBD2. The V gene end was trimmed by 1 base and the J gene end by 2 bases; junction bases not matched to a gene: 4. Germline lookup yields CDR1 LGHNA and CDR2 YNFKEQ. The CDR3 extends over 16 amino acids. In nucleotides, the CDR3 is TGTGCCAGCAGCCAAGGGGGGACTAGCGCGCAAGAGACCCAGTACTTC. Protein: CASSQGGTSAQETQYF.

The rearrangement uses TRBV19 and TRBJ2-7; 14 bases map to TRBD2. Germline V gene data show CDR1 as LNHDA and CDR2 as SQIVND (reference sequence). This CDR3 contains 16 residues. Trimming removed 3 bases from V and 4 bases from J; junction bases left unmatched: 5. The CDR3 sequence is CASSMVGTSGSYEQYF. DNA of the CDR3: TGTGCCAGTAGTATGGTAGGGACTAGCGGGAGTTACGAGCAGTACTTC.

The chain employs TRBV2 and TRBJ2-3; maybe TRBD2 (8 bases). The germline V gene has CDR1 SNHLY and CDR2 FYNNEI. V was pared by 5 bases and J by 3 bases, with 18 bases between. CDR3 size: 16 residues. The CDR3: CASSLRGAGGTDTQYF. The CDR3 coding sequence is TGTGCCAGCAGTCTGCGGGGGGCAGGGGGAACAGATACGCAGTATTTT.

There are a few counts of this clone. CDR3: CASSVPGGLDGNTIYF. The CDR3 DNA follows: TGTGCCAGCAGTGTTCCGGGGGGTCTGGATGGAAACACCATATATTTT. This chain connects TRBV6-1 to TRBJ1-3; D perhaps matches TRBD1 (5 bases). Germline-derived CDR1 and CDR2 are MNHNS and SASEGT. V lost 4 bases, J lost 3 bases, and 16 bases lay in between. This CDR3 has 16 amino acids.

The V gene is TRBV5-1, the J gene TRBJ2-5; TRBD2 might be the D (6 bases). Germline values: CDR1 SGHRS, CDR2 YFSETQ. Trimming cost V 5 bases and J 5 bases, with 10 bases left between them. CDR3 length: 12 residues. CDR3 amino acids: CASRRGEETQYF. The CDR3 DNA sequence: TGCGCCAGCAGGCGGGGAGAGGAGACCCAGTACTTC.

This chain links TRBV2 with TRBJ1-4; TRBD1 is a possible D gene (6 bases). V was trimmed by 7 bases and J by 8 bases, leaving 17 bases between them. Per the germline V gene, CDR1 is SNHLY and CDR2 is FYNNEI. This CDR3 spans 14 amino acids. The CDR3 nucleotides are TGTGCCAGCACTCTTTTAGGGGGGGACGAAAAACTGTTTTTT. Translation gives CASTLLGGDEKLFF.

The DNA for the CDR3 is TGTGCCAGCAGCGTAGACCCTAGCGGGGGCCCCTACAATGAGCAGTTCTTC. Protein sequence: CASSVDPSGGPYNEQFF. The chain couples TRBV9 to TRBJ2-1; the match to TRBD2 covers 10 bases. CDR1 and CDR2 from the germline V gene are SGDLS and YYNGEE. The CDR3 has 17 residues. Trimming took 0 bases from V and 2 from J; bases not matched to a gene: 5.

The chain carries TRBV5-6 and TRBJ1-1, with D perhaps TRBD1 (6 bases). This CDR3 comprises 16 residues. V was clipped by 4 bases and J by 0 bases, with 16 bases between them. Germline-derived CDR1 and CDR2 are SGHDT and YYEEEE. This CDR3 is CASSRLQGPLNTEAFF. The CDR3 region has the DNA TGTGCCAGCAGCCGCTTACAGGGTCCGCTGAACACTGAAGCTTTCTTT. Full variable domain (outside the CDR3, taken from reference TRBV5-6 and TRBJ1-1): DAGVTQSPTHLIKTRGQQVTLRCSPKSGHDTVSWYQQALGQGPQFIFQYYEEEERQRGNFPDRFSGHQFPNYSSELNVNALLLGDSALYLCASSRLQGPLNTEAFFGQGTRLTVV.